This TCR beta chain was profiled in a study of radiation and T cells in renal cell carcinoma. Study as a whole: Nephrectomy followed 15 Gy stereotactic body radiation by 4 weeks. Whole-study results and caveats: Top tumor clonotypes rose in blood 2 weeks post-radiation, then contracted.

The CDR3 is 15 residues long. Comments on this clone: What it binds is unknown.

As for time point: blood 2 weeks post-SBRT. Stated treatment: 15 Gy SBRT to primary tumor, nephrectomy 4 weeks later. Serial blood draws occurred at baseline and 2 and 4 weeks post-SBRT. The protocol was immunoSEQ multiplex PCR, while the TCRdb copy is restricted to in-frame clones and leaves out a portion. The sample lists around 80,000 clones, over 80% occurring once. The origin of this receptor is a man aged 60 to 69 with renal cell carcinoma. This rearrangement joins TRBV12-1 to TRBJ1-3. TRBV12-1 counts as a pseudogene. Sequencing was performed on blood, taken from a patient whose treatment included radiotherapy and nephrectomy. As DNA, the CDR3 is TGTGCCAGCAGGGGGACGGCGTTCTCTGGAAACACCATATATTTT. Translating gives CASRGTAFSGNTIYF.